The present T cell receptor (beta chain) was sequenced within a study of response to subunit inactivated influenza vaccine. The sample holds many counts of this clonotype. The CDR3 totals 11 residues. With 6 bases removed from V and 7 bases from J, the gap between germline ends came to 7 bases. MiXCR was run by TCRdb on the RT-PCR reads, yielding one entry per CDR3 protein. The sample lists over 400,000 distinct CDR3 sequences; around 13% were seen once. The chain links TRBV12-3 or TRBV12-4 to TRBJ2-1; D not resolved. The starting material was PBMCs from blood, obtained 45 days after vaccination. The TCR was taken from a man between 50 and 59 years old who received an inactivated influenza vaccine. CDR3 sequence (DNA): TGTGCCAGCAGGACCTTAAATGAGCAGTTCTTC. Translating it yields CASRTLNEQFF.